Sequencing of this TCR beta chain was carried out in a study of cytomegalovirus exposure and HLA in healthy donors (dated by TCRdb to between 2016 and 2019). Turning to the overall study: According to an earlier analysis of a few hundred of the donors, about 170 million T cells yielded 100 million or so unique TCR beta sequences and less than 300 Gb of sequence data. To decide whether each TCR beta V gene segment behaved as functional or pseudogenic, an earlier analysis of approximately 590 of the donors relied on high-throughput TCR beta sequencing. Genome-wide SNP genotypes for about 55% of the roughly 670 donors were used in a later genetic analysis, which treated that subset as a discovery cohort. The study aimed to test whether signatures of past pathogen exposure could be identified by cataloging public T cell receptors. HLA typing included class I and class II loci at four-digit resolution. Roughly 5 DR-DQ haplotypes were handled as single units for association and clustering because linkage in the cohort was strong. A separate validation cohort of 100 to 150 different subjects was used in addition to the 666-subject first cohort. Alongside the repertoire data, information on donor age, sex, ethnicity and CMV serostatus was compiled. The later analysis used no new phenotypic data to find candidate immune exposures, relying instead on TCR beta sequences and their occurrence across donors. Of the 300 to 450 genotyped donors, 75% to 85% were placed in the genetic ancestry cluster associated with self-reported Caucasian donors. Typing coverage differed by locus: A, B, C, DRB1 and DQB1 were typed in about 620-630 donors, DQA1 in approximately 520, DPA1 in nearly 610, and DPB1 in just under 490. To predict cytomegalovirus infection status, the study brought together high-throughput TCR immunosequencing, statistical association of individual TCRs with disease status, and machine learning. All discovery cohort repertoires had been generated on a single sequencing platform. The study profiled the T cell repertoires of hundreds of subjects by immunosequencing and related them to cytomegalovirus serostatus. Roughly 290 gigabases of sequencing data and approximately 91 million unique TCR sequences made up an early release that covered under 750 HLA-typed donors. On average, approximately 250,000 unique TCR beta nucleotide sequences were sequenced per donor among fewer than 500 genotyped donors of the cohort, with roughly 18% of those sequences being non-productive. In a later analysis, previously published TCR beta repertoires from 670 or so donors were re-analyzed and high-resolution HLA genotyping was added so that TCR occurrence patterns could be studied.

Receptors were amplified or captured by the immunoSEQ multiplex PCR assay. A mixture of 60 forward primers for TCR Vbeta segments and 13 reverse primers for TCR Jbeta segments was used in the multiplex PCR. The CDR3 region of rearranged TCR beta genes was amplified from genomic DNA by a multiplex PCR assay. On the Illumina HiSeq System, the amplified TCR beta libraries were sequenced as 87-base-pair reads. Per the original workflow: Across the 700 or so repertoires, a later analysis counted 78 million or so unique TCR beta chains, roughly 11 million of which were shared by at least two donors. Raw reads were error-corrected and collapsed into unique sequences by a nearest-neighbor algorithm in which closely related sequences were merged to remove PCR and sequencing errors. To assign V, D and J gene segments, CDR3 sequences were aligned to IMGT reference sequences. For a sequence to be retained, a match of at least six nucleotides to both a V gene segment and a J gene segment was required. Rearrangements were called productive when the CDR3 lacked stop codons and stayed in frame with V and J; all others were non-productive. CDR3 was defined according to IMGT convention as the region running from the second conserved V-encoded cysteine to the conserved J-encoded phenylalanine. Sequences without an unambiguous match to a single V gene segment were excluded from the earlier analysis of 450 to 650 of the donors. An earlier analysis of fewer than 750 of the donors called V segments functional above 56.7% productive rearrangements and segregating when the between-donor standard deviation exceeded 5%. A statistical classification framework was built for diagnosing cytomegalovirus status from the catalog of TCR beta chain sequences. A later analysis assigned V and J genes by comparing TCR nucleotide sequences with IMGT/GENE-DB human TR gene sequences. The TCRdist pipeline was used in a later analysis to assign CDR3 sequences and most-parsimonious VDJ recombination scenarios. A later analysis defined each TCR beta chain by its CDR3 amino acid sequence plus V-gene family, and excluded reads lacking a unique V-gene family. A later analysis removed several hundred highly shared, low-generation-probability nucleotide sequences to deal with suspected cross-contamination and a sequencing artifact. In a later analysis, a clonal expansion index was calculated for each public chain from normalized within-repertoire ranks of inferred template counts. In a later analysis, generation probabilities were computed using a VDJ recombination model fitted to out-of-frame rearrangements, and the results were checked against IGoR. In a later analysis, hypergeometric tests were used to score TCR-TCR, TCR-HLA and TCR-CMV co-occurrence, with a repertoire-size bias correction applied to TCR pairs. False discovery rates were estimated in a later analysis by permuting HLA or CMV assignments 20 times. In a later analysis, co-occurring TCRs were grouped using DBSCAN, with TCRdist sequence similarity added in when clustering inside HLA-allele-positive subsets. For co-occurrence clustering, repertoires with fewer than 30,000 or more than 120,000 public chains were excluded, along with several repertoires with anomalous nucleotide sharing. TCRdb stores this immuneACCESS table with in-frame sequences only. Part of the clones is absent; in the studies checked, under half of the shortfall reflects unresolved V genes, and no reason is known for the rest. Clonal size and the V and J genes are those of that table, whereas D and trimming came from the DNA. Here the sample has roughly 80,000 clones; approximately 70% occur a single time. The top ten clones comprise roughly 4.5% of the sample.

In total, 500 to 700 healthy bone marrow donors made up the cohort. At the time of sampling, all cohort members were nominally healthy, though unrecorded immune exposures were likely present. The donor was CMV seropositive and belonged to the group of more than 250 seropositive cohort members. Each donor provided a peripheral blood sample, and peripheral blood mononuclear cells were used for TCR beta sequencing. Genomic DNA extraction from the blood cell samples was performed with the Qiagen DNeasy Blood Extraction Kit. Concerning this clone: Which antigen it targets is not known. Base qualities are not recorded, but no much larger clone differs from it by a single base.

General study outcomes and caveats: CMV serostatus was the only immune exposure information available for the cohort. Several of the top co-occurrence clusters appeared to be linked to parvovirus B19, influenza, CMV and Epstein-Barr virus, according to a later analysis. When HLA alleles, especially DR and DQ, strongly co-occurred, TCR associations were difficult to assign to individual alleles. An earlier analysis of around 500 of the donors showed that most TCR beta V segments appeared in productive rearrangements either about 90% or about 30% of the time, which broadly matched IMGT annotations. The cohort was sequenced for TCR beta chains only, and without alpha or paired-chain data the features that could be detected were limited. The earlier analysis of 450 to 700 of the donors excluded approximately 15 rarely observed V segments, including chromosome 9 orphons, because counts were too low. A later analysis associated 16,951 TCR beta sequences with specific HLA alleles at a false discovery rate of 0.05. In a later analysis, most CMV-associated TCR beta chains were found to appear HLA-restricted, with HLA associations seemingly driven largely by CMV exposure. According to the authors, the approach could potentially be generalized to other disease states and immunological phenotypes. A cluster of highly shared sequence variants was judged likely to be a technical artifact of the sequencing pipeline. Most TCR sequences were seen in very few donors, while some public TCRs were found in many individuals. A total of about 180 TCR beta chains were listed by the study as associated with cytomegalovirus. HLA typing was unavailable for some donors at each locus, so association tests used only the typed subset. The presence/absence analyses assumed that sequencing depth was roughly uniform across donors, and that assumption may not be true. The classifier was reported to diagnose cytomegalovirus status with high specificity and sensitivity in both the original and validation cohorts. A later analysis found that HLA-associated TCR beta chains were more clonally expanded and had lower generation probabilities than equally common non-associated chains. In vitro tests confirmed that a few of the cytomegalovirus-associated TCR beta chains recognize cytomegalovirus antigens. Linkage disequilibrium might explain the correlated functional status among segregating V segments, but an unknown experimental factor could not be ruled out. V-gene and J-gene trimming of TCR beta chains was associated with a missense DCLRE1C variant in a later genetic analysis, and the association was replicated in an independent cohort. A further reported finding was that TCR beta sequences accurately predicted the HLA-A and HLA-B alleles for most subjects in the first cohort. A later genetic analysis reported fewer N-insertions in productive TCRs among donors in an Asian-associated ancestry cluster than the 666-donor mean. A later analysis found that TCR association rates varied across HLA loci, with DRB1 alleles showing the most associated TCRs and HLA-C alleles the fewest.

The sequence was obtained from a man in his sixties in good health and CMV-seropositive. Sequenced: PBMCs.

The sequenced DNA is TGTGCCAGCAGCCCCGGGGACAGATACACCGGGGAGCTGTTTTTT. Translated, it gives CASSPGDRYTGELFF. This receptor chain uses TRBV27 and TRBJ2-2; 7 nucleotides in the junction match TRBD1. The germline V gene (reference sequence) gives CDR1 as MNHEY and CDR2 as SMNVEV. Clipping removes 6 bases from V and 3 bases from J, with 7 as the unmatched junction base count. From cysteine to phenylalanine, the CDR3 is 15 amino acids long. This entry keeps only the CDR3 DNA: 45 bases, framed from base 1.